Each of the 10 T cell receptor beta chains below was sequenced from the same sample in a study of cytomegalovirus exposure and HLA in healthy donors. Vbeta (60) and Jbeta (13) primers were used in the PCR. Sequencing used immunoSEQ multiplex PCR; TCRdb keeps in-frame clones, though not all of them. The sample shows about 120,000 clones, roughly 80% of them seen only once. Sequenced: PBMCs. All receptors come from a man in his sixties in good health and CMV-seropositive.

The chain has TRBV5-1 and TRBJ2-2; 7 bases agree with TRBD1. CDR3 length: 18 amino acids. With 4 bases clipped from V and 1 base from J, the junction kept 13 bases outside the gene matches. Germline CDR1 is SGHRS and CDR2 is YFSETQ. The CDR3 DNA is TGCGCCAGCAGCCCGTTCCAACGGGACAGCGTGAACACCGGGGAGCTGTTTTTT. Amino acids: CASSPFQRDSVNTGELFF.

The V gene is TRBV10-2, the J gene TRBJ2-5; TRBD1 aligns across 7 bases. The CDR3 runs to 13 residues. Germline CDR1 and CDR2: WSHSY and SAAADI. The J segment lost 6 bases and the V segment lost 6 bases, leaving 7 bases of the junction unmatched. CDR3 in amino acids: CASSFTRGQTQYF. CDR3 nucleotide sequence: TGCGCCAGCAGCTTCACTAGGGGGCAGACCCAGTACTTC.

The CDR3 coding sequence is TGTGCCAGCAGTTACGGGACAGGGACTAGTGCCTACGAGCAGTACTTC. Translated: CASSYGTGTSAYEQYF. This sequence joins TRBV6-5 and TRBJ2-7, with D possibly matching TRBD1 (9 bases). This CDR3 is 16 amino acids long. Between the trimmed V and J ends, which lost 2 bases and 2 bases, there was a span of 16 bases. Per the germline V gene, CDR1 is MNHEY and CDR2 is SVGAGI.

The rearrangement joins TRBV4-1 to TRBJ2-1; D unresolved. The CDR3 is 15 amino acids. Germline V gives CDR1 MGHRA, CDR2 YSYEKL. With 5 bases removed from V and 1 base from J, the gap between germline ends came to 12 bases. CDR3 coding DNA: TGCGCCAGCAGCTCACCTATAACGTCCTACAATGAGCAGTTCTTC. Its translation: CASSSPITSYNEQFF.

The rearrangement links TRBV14 to TRBJ2-1; 10 nucleotides align to TRBD2. The ends lost 4 bases at V and 0 bases at J; junction bases unmatched: 3. CDR1 SGHDN and CDR2 FVKESK come from the germline V gene. The CDR3 consists of 16 residues. The CDR3 DNA sequence: TGTGCCAGCAGCCTATCTAGCGGGAGCTCCTACAATGAGCAGTTCTTC. This codes for CASSLSSGSSYNEQFF.

The chain couples TRBV6-6 to TRBJ2-7; D uncertain. V gave up 6 bases and J gave up 6 bases, with 6 bases separating them. Looked up from germline, CDR1 is MNHNY and CDR2 is SVGAGI (reference sequence). This CDR3 comprises 10 residues. CDR3 loop: CASSATEQYF. The CDR3, as DNA: TGTGCCAGCAGCGCTACCGAGCAGTACTTC.

V usage is TRBV5-1 and J usage is TRBJ2-7, with D hard to call. The CDR3 contains 14 residues. Germline V gives CDR1 SGHRS, CDR2 YFSETQ. The V end was cut by 0 bases, the J end by 3 bases, with 10 bases between. CDR3: CASSLVQLHYEQYF. In DNA form, the CDR3 reads TGCGCCAGCAGCTTGGTACAGCTTCACTACGAGCAGTACTTC.

This chain joins TRBV5-5 and TRBJ1-1, with D perhaps TRBD1 (6 bases). V dropped 0 bases and J dropped 5 bases, with 26 bases sitting between them. The CDR3 length is 19 residues. Germline V gene sequence: CDR1 SGHKS, CDR2 YYEKEE (reference sequence). For the CDR3, the DNA is TGTGCCAGCAGCTTGGCCGATGGGGAAATGGGGGACACTGGGACTGAAGCTTTCTTT. The encoded protein is CASSLADGEMGDTGTEAFF.

V usage is TRBV2 and J usage is TRBJ2-3, with 11 bases fitting TRBD2. V shed 6 bases, J shed 0 bases, and the junction held 17 bases outside the gene matches. The CDR3 has 20 residues. The V gene's germline CDR1 is SNHLY and CDR2 FYNNEI. CDR3 residues: CASSYEELAGGKTSTDTQYF. In DNA, the CDR3 is TGTGCCAGCAGCTACGAAGAGCTAGCGGGGGGAAAAACTAGCACAGATACGCAGTATTTT.

V gene TRBV5-1 combines with J gene TRBJ1-1, with D hard to call. CDR1 is SGHRS and CDR2 is YFSETQ in the germline V gene. This CDR3 has 15 residues. V lost 6 bases and J lost 4, with 19 bases in between. This chain's CDR3 is CASTPGGVGGTEAFF. As DNA, the CDR3 is TGCGCCAGCACCCCGGGCGGGGTGGGAGGCACTGAAGCTTTCTTT. Full variable domain (missing parts from reference TRBV5-1 and TRBJ1-1): KAGVTQTPRYLIKTRGQQVTLSCSPISGHRSVSWYQQTPGQGLQFLFEYFSETQRNKGNFPGRFSGRQFSNSRSEMNVSTLELGDSALYLCASTPGGVGGTEAFFGQGTRLTVV.